This TCR beta chain was found in a study of PD-1 blockade in classical Hodgkin lymphoma. Study-wide findings and caveats: As was reported, newly diagnosed patients showed lower baseline TCR diversity than healthy donors did. Why repertoires differed is undefined; disease activity or prior therapy possibly contributed.

This clone was picked up one time. Its antigen is not identified. Described time point: newly diagnosed, previously untreated cHL patient sample. CDR1 is LGHNT, CDR2 FRNRAP, per germline. The V end lost 6 bases, the J end lost 7 bases, and 20 bases lay between the germline ends. This CDR3 has 15 amino acids. The data were produced by immunoSEQ multiplex PCR, yet TCRdb's version contains in-frame clones alone and is incomplete. This table holds about 21,000 clones, roughly 94% found once. The sequencing input was peripheral blood mononuclear cells (PBMCs). V usage is TRBV12-5 and J usage is TRBJ2-3; possible D gene TRBD2, 6 bases. The sequence came from a human donor with classical Hodgkin lymphoma. The CDR3 nucleotides read TGTGCTAGTGGGTCGGGACTGCCTAGTACGTATACGCAGTATTTT. Protein sequence: CASGSGLPSTYTQYF.